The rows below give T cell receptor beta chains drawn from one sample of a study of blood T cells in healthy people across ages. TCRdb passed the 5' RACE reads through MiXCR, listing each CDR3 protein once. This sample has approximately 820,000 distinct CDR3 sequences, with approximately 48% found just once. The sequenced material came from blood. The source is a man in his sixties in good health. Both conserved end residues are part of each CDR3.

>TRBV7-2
CASSPLPGAANYGYTF
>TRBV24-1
CATSAPGYTNDEQYF
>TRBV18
CASSDRQGGMNTEAFF
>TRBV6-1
CASSEGVSAGAPTDTQYF
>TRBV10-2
CASSESWGNQPQHF
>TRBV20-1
CSARILMNTEAFF
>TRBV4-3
CASSQDRNGLNEQYF
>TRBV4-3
CASSQGLAHSYEQYF
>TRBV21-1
CASSPRGGKAYEQYF
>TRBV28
CASSSPGLAKNIQYF
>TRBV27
CASREVADRDYEQYF
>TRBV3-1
CASSSGEYGYTF
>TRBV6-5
CASSRVSGSYNSPLHF
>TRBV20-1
CVRTGYEQYF
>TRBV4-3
CASSQETGGYEQYF
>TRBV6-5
CASGRAGGYGYTF
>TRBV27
CASRDSSSYNEQFF
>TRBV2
CASSGGQTNQPQHF
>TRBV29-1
CSVELQDGYEQYF
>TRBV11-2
CASSLASGESYEQYF
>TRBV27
CASSFGTAVYEQYF
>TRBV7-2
CASSHDAYNEQYF
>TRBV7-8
CASSRDASGSYTF
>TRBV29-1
CSGHQLRGSTEAFF
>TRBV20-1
CSICLGQPQHF
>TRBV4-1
CASSQERLAGTYNEQFF
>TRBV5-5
CASTQQGVLVSYEQYF
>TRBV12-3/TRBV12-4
CASSLQGAKSPLHF
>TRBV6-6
CASKKAGTNTGELFF
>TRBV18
CASSPTSGLSYEQYF
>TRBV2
CASISGVVYEQYF
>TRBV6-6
CASSYRTGSYNEQFF
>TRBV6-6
CASKGTSGAARETQYF
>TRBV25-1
CASTRSSGQGGNEQYF
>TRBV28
CASSLPGTATTYGYTF
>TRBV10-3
CAIGESTNVPDTQYF
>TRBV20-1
CSARDWDRANSPLHF
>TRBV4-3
CASSQEVHTDTQYF
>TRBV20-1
CSARATGGQYF
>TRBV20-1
CSASVANYGYTF
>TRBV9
CASSVREGTDTQYF
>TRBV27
CASSRGGTGEHEQYF
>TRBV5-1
CASSLGTGEGPQHF
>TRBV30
CAWSVEGGLYYGYTF
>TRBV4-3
CASSQILGTYEQYF
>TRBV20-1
CSAPILRQGLMNTEAFF
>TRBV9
CASSLTSGGQDTQYF